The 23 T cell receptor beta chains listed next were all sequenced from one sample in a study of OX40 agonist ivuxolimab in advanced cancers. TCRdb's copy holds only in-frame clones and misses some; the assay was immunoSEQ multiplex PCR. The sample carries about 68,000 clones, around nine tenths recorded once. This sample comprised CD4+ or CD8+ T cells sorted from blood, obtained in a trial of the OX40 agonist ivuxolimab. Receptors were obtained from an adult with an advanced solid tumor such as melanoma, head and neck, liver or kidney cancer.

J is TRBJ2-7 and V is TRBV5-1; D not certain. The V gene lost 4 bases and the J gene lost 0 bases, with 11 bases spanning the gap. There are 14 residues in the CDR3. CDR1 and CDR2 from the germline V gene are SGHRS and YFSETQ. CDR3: CASSGPHPSYEQYF. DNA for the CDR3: TGCGCCAGCAGCGGTCCACACCCCTCCTACGAGCAGTACTTC.

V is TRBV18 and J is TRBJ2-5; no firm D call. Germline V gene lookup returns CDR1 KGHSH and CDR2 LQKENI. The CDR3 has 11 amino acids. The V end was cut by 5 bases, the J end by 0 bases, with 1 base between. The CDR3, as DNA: TGTGCCAGCTCAGACCAAGAGACCCAGTACTTC. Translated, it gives CASSDQETQYF.

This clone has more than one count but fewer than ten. The CDR3 spells CASSHGGREPTDTQYF. The CDR3 DNA reads as TGTGCCAGCAGCCATGGGGGGCGGGAGCCCACAGATACGCAGTATTTT. The gene calls are TRBV5-4 and TRBJ2-3, with a possible D match to TRBD2 (7 bases). Germline V gene data show CDR1 as SGHNT and CDR2 as YYREEE (reference sequence). Trimming left V 4 bases short and J 2 bases short, with 17 bases between. The CDR3 is made up of 16 amino acids.

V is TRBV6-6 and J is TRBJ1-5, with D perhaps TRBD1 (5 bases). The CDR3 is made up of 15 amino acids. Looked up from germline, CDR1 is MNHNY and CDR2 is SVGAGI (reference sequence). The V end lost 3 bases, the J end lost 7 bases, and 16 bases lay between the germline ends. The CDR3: CASSYMGGRGQPQHF. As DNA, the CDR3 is TGTGCCAGCAGTTATATGGGGGGAAGGGGACAGCCCCAGCATTTT.

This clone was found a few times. The CDR3 bases are TGTGCCAGCAGCTTAGGGGCTAGCGGGGGGGCCAGGGAGACCCAGTACTTC. This encodes CASSLGASGGARETQYF. This chain uses TRBV7-2 with TRBJ2-5, with TRBD2 matching over 12 bases. This CDR3 has 17 amino acids. The junction had 8 bases not matched to a gene; V was cut back by 1 base and J by 5 bases. In germline, CDR1 is SGHTA, CDR2 FQGNSA.

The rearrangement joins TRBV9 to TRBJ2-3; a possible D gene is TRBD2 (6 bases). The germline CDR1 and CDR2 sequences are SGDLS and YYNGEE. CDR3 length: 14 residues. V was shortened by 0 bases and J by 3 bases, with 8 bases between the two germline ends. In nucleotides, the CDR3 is TGTGCCAGCAGCGTAGCGGGAGAAACAGATACGCAGTATTTT. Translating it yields CASSVAGETDTQYF.

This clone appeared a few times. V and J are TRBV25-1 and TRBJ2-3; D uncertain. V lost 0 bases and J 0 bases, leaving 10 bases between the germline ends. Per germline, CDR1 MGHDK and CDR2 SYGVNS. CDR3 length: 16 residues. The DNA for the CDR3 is TGTGCCAGCAGTGAATATGGCAGAGCTAGCACAGATACGCAGTATTTT. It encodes CASSEYGRASTDTQYF.

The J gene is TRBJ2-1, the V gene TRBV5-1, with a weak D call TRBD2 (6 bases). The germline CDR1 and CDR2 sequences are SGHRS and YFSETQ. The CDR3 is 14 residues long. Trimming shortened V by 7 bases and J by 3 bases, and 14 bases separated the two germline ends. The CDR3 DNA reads TGCGCCAGCGGGCCTAGCGCAGGCTACAATGAGCAGTTCTTC. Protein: CASGPSAGYNEQFF.

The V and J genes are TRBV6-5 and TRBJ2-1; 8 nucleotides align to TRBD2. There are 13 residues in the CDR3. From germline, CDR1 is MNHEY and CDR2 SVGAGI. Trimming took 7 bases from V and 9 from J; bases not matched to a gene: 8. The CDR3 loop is CASNNGGLGEQFF. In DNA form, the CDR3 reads TGTGCCAGCAACAACGGGGGACTAGGTGAGCAGTTCTTC.

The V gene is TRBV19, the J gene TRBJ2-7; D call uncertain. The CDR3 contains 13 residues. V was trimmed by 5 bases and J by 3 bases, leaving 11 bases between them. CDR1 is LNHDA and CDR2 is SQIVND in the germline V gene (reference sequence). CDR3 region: CASSEGKYYEQYF. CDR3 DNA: TGTGCCAGTAGTGAAGGGAAATACTACGAGCAGTACTTC.

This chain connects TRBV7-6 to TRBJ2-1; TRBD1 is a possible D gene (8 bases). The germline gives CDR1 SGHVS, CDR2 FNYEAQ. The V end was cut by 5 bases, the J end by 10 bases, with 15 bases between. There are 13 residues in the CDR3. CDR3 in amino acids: CASSTGGGTEQFF. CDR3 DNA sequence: TGTGCCAGCAGCACAGGGGGGGGGACCGAGCAGTTCTTC.

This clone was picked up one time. The CDR3 is CASSLTGGAVTEAFF. CDR3 nucleotide sequence: TGTGCCAGCAGCCTGACAGGGGGCGCGGTCACTGAAGCTTTCTTT. The chain is built from TRBV14 and TRBJ1-1; TRBD1 matches 10 bases. The CDR3 spans 15 residues. Germline values: CDR1 SGHDN, CDR2 FVKESK. After removal of 4 bases from V and 4 bases from J, the junction contained 6 bases not matched to a gene. The whole variable domain, filled in from reference TRBV14 and TRBJ1-1, reads EAGVTQFPSHSVIEKGQTVTLRCDPISGHDNLYWYRRVMGKEIKFLLHFVKESKQDESGMPNNRFLAERTGGTYSTLKVQPAELEDSGVYFCASSLTGGAVTEAFFGQGTRLTVV.

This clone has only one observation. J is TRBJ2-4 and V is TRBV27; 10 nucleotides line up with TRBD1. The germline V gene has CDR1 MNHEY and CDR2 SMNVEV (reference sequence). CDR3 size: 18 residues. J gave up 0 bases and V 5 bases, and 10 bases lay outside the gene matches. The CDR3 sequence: CASSPGTGAILAKNIQYF. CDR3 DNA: TGTGCCAGCAGTCCTGGGACAGGGGCAATACTAGCCAAAAACATTCAGTACTTC.

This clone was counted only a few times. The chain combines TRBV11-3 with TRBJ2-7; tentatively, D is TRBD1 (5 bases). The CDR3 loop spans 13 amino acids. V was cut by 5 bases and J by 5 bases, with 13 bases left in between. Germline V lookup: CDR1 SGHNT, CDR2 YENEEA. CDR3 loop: CASSLSTVNEQYF. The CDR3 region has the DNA TGTGCCAGCAGCCTCTCGACAGTAAACGAGCAGTACTTC.

This CDR3 is CASSLVGAYNEQFF. The CDR3 nucleotides read TGTGCCAGCAGCTTAGTCGGGGCCTACAATGAGCAGTTCTTC. V and J are TRBV11-2 and TRBJ2-1; weak D call: TRBD2 (5 bases). V lost 1 base, J lost 2 bases, and 6 bases lay in between. This CDR3 has 14 amino acids. The germline V gene encodes CDR1 SGHAT and CDR2 FQNNGV.

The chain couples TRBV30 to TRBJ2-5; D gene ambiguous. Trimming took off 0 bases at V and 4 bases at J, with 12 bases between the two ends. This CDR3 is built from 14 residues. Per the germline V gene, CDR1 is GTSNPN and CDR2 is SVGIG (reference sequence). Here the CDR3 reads CAWSVDADLETQYF. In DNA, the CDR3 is TGTGCCTGGAGTGTAGATGCAGACCTAGAGACCCAGTACTTC.

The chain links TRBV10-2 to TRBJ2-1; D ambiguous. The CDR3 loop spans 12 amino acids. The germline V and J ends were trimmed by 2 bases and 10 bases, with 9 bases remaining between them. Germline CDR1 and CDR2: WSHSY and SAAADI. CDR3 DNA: TGCGCCAGCAGTGAGCTTAGCCGAGAGCAGTTCTTC. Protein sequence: CASSELSREQFF.

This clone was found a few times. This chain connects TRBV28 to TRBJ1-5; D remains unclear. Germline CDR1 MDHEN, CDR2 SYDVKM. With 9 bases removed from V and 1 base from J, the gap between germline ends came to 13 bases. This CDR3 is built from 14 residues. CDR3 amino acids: CASAPAISNQPQHF. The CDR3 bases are TGTGCCAGTGCCCCTGCGATAAGCAATCAGCCCCAGCATTTT.

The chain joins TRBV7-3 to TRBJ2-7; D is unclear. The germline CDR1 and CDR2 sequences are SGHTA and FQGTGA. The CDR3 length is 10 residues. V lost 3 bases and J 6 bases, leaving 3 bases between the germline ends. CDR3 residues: CASSFREQYF. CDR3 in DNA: TGTGCCAGCAGCTTCCGCGAGCAGTACTTC.

CDR3 in DNA: TGTGCCAGCAGTGAATCCAGATACACTGAAGCTTTCTTT. Amino acid sequence: CASSESRYTEAFF. This chain links TRBV25-1 with TRBJ1-1; D is unresolved. Germline CDR1 and CDR2: MGHDK and SYGVNS. The CDR3 sequence is 13 residues long. Trimming shortened V by 1 base and J by 3 bases, and 6 bases separated the two germline ends.

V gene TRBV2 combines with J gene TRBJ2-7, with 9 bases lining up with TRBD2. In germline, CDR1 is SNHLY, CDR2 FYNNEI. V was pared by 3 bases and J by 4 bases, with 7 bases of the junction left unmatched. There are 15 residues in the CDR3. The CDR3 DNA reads TGTGCCAGCAGTGAGCCCTCTAGCGGGATTTACGAGCAGTACTTC. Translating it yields CASSEPSSGIYEQYF.

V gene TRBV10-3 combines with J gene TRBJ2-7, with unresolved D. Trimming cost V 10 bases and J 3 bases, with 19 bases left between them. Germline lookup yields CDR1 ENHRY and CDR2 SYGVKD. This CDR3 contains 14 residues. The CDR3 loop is CATNPGLNFYEQYF. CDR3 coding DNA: TGTGCCACCAACCCGGGCCTAAATTTCTACGAGCAGTACTTC.

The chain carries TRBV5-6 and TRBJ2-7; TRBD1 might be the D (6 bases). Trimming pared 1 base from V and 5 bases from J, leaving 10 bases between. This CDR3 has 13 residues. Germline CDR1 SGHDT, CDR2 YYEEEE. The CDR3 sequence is CASSLFRGNEQYF. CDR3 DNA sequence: TGTGCCAGCAGCTTGTTCAGGGGAAACGAGCAGTACTTC.